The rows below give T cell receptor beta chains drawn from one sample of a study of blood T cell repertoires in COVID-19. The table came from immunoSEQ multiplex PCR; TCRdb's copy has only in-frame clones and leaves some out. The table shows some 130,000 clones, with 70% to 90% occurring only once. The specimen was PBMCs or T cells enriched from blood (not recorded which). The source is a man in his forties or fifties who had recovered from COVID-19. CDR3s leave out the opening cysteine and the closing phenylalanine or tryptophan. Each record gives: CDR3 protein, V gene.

ASSSGTGDYGYT TRBV7-9
ASSSGGAPYEQY TRBV11-2
ASSLLQGNQPQH TRBV7-2
ASSIVRGQPNSPLH TRBV19
AGTGGLSYEQY TRBV2
ASTPGGLDTIY TRBV6-5
ASSLRGGRITDTQY TRBV11-2
ASSPKWGDYGYT TRBV18
ASSLRRRGDTQY TRBV7-3
ACPGQISGANVLT TRBV30
ASSFGDLTGELF TRBV5-1